This T cell receptor beta chain was recorded in a study of blood T cells in healthy people across ages (dated by TCRdb to between 2014 and 2017). A note on the overall study: In model experiments, template switching captured about one uniquely barcoded TCR beta cDNA molecule for every two T cells. To track age-related changes in TCR beta repertoire diversity, the study relied on deep sequencing normalized with unique cDNA molecular identifiers. The donors were divided into four age groups: young (average around 17 years), middle-aged (about 39), aged (approximately 64) and long-lived (82). For two donors (one aged 18 to 29 and one aged 80 or older), the study analyzed two additional independent replicas of 1 million unique cDNA reads from the same blood draw.

The V end loses 5 bases and the J end loses 1 base, and a stretch of 14 bases separates them. In the germline V gene (reference sequence), CDR1 corresponds to MNHEY and CDR2 to SMNVEV. Inclusive of the bounding cysteine and phenylalanine, the CDR3 is 15 residues long. The entry retains the CDR3 DNA only, 45 bases that are in frame from base 1. Results the study describes overall, beyond this receptor: The percentage of naive T cells measured by flow cytometry correlated strongly with observed TCR beta diversity. Estimates of total diversity from one million sequenced T cells were regarded as lower bounds and underestimates. Donor CMV infection status was unknown, potentially confounding age-related changes in expanded clonotypes. As age increased, observed TCR beta diversity per million T cells dropped in a roughly linear way, and a significant reduction was already evident by age about 36. Bulk unsorted PBMC profiling prevented conclusive comparison of naive and antigen-experienced compartments. Compared with the aged group, the long-lived group had more naive CD4+ T cells, fewer expanded clones and increased TCR diversity, suggesting age selection.

Donors were roughly 40 systemically healthy Caucasian individuals from Russia aged roughly 6 to 100 years. Each donor gave about 9.8 milliliters of peripheral blood, drawn into EDTA-treated Vacutainer tubes. Ficoll-Paque density-gradient centrifugation was used to isolate PBMCs, with at least 6 million obtained per sample. Trizol reagent was used to extract total RNA from the PBMCs, yielding at least 5.5 micrograms per sample. For every donor, flow cytometry on a PBMC aliquot measured the percentage of naive CD45RAhigh/CD27high T cells. A remark on this clonotype: This clone's antigen is unknown. No base-level quality is on record; no much larger clone is a single base apart.

The library was generated by 5' RACE. The sample was run on an Illumina HiSeq 2500. A second roughly 6 to 12 cycle PCR used a sample-barcoded 5' primer and a J-beta primer mix. A template-switch 5' adaptor carrying 12 random nucleotides introduced a unique molecular identifier onto each TCR beta cDNA molecule. At least 2.5 million CDR3-containing paired-end reads were obtained from each sample. First-strand cDNA was synthesized from all RNA with the Mint cDNA synthesis kit, primed by a TRBC-specific oligonucleotide. Following uracil-DNA glycosylase treatment, a first 18-cycle PCR with universal primers M1SS and BC2_uni_R was performed on all cDNA. The study's processing was this. Normalization of each sample was performed by random selection of 1 million high-quality reads, each carrying a distinct molecular identifier. Instead of being binned into consensus sequences, reads that shared molecular identifiers were thrown out. MiTCR, set to a Q25 quality threshold and the strictest error-elimination algorithm, was used for CDR3 identification, clonotype clustering and error correction. A nonparametric unseen species model with Euler transformation was used to estimate lower-bound total TCR beta diversity. TCRdb trimmed public reads at Q25 via fastp, called clones via MiXCR and kept in-frame beta chains. Every distinct CDR3 protein forms one entry, paired with its most common genes and DNA. These V and J calls originate from TCRdb's pipeline instead of the authors' own analysis. The sample table shows 450,000 to 600,000 distinct CDR3 sequences, and around a quarter are seen once. The top ten clonotypes cover approximately 3.3% of the sample.

These same records also appear under a second study, on T cells of mothers and their children. The second source states: Donors were nine systemically healthy Caucasian individuals: three mothers and their six children. cDNA synthesis consumed the entire amount of extracted RNA, loaded at around 1.4 ug RNA in each 15 ul reaction. Sample barcodes and 2-4 random nucleotides were added via the M1S primer in the second PCR. More than 8 million TCR beta CDR3 reads were obtained from each mother, and roughly 3 million reads were obtained from each child. TCR recombination output is similarly shaped by thymic selection in related and unrelated pairs, with a minor effect exerted by inherited differences. Normalized repertoire overlap was always slightly but never significantly higher in related than unrelated mother-child pairs. With a sensitivity of approximately 100 clones per million clonotypes, no persistent microchimeric T cell clones were detected. Deep NGS was used in the study to compare the TCR beta repertoires of mothers and children and to look for features that separate related mother-child pairs from unrelated individuals. The mean age was roughly 44 +/- 4 years for the mothers and approximately 11 +/- 4 years for the children. Libraries were sequenced on Illumina HiSeq 2000 with 100+100 nt paired-end reads after adapter ligation with NEBNext reagents. To prevent cross-contamination, the mother and child libraries were prepared a month apart and were sequenced in separate runs. Between about 500,000 and 2,300,000 distinct TCR beta clonotypes were identified per donor. Naive TCR beta clonotypes were estimated from low-frequency clonotypes matched to each donor's FACS-determined naive share, without sorting.

The receptor was isolated from a boy between 2 and 10 years old in good health. Material: blood. Rearrangement joined TRBV27 to TRBJ1-1, and TRBD1 may be the D gene, going by 5 matching bases. CDR3 region: CASSPSTTGNTEAFF. The nucleotide sequence reads TGTGCCAGCAGTCCTAGCACCACAGGGAACACTGAAGCTTTCTTT.